The 8 T cell receptor beta chains listed next were all sequenced from one sample in a study of T cells in Graves' hyperthyroidism and ophthalmopathy. Amplification of TCR beta CDR3 regions was performed using RNA transcripts as template. An initial round of RT-PCR targeting the TCR CDR3 relied on the HTBI primer set. MiXCR, applied by TCRdb to the multiplex PCR reads, yields one record per CDR3 protein. This table holds roughly 500,000 distinct CDR3 sequences, 14% found once. Sample: blood. The receptors originated from a woman aged 25-40 years with Graves' hyperthyroidism that later progressed to Graves' ophthalmopathy.

At least ten counts were recorded for this clonotype. The V and J genes are TRBV9 and TRBJ2-7; TRBD2 agrees at 8 bases. Unmatched junction bases numbered 8, after V lost 3 bases and J lost 6 bases. The germline V gene has CDR1 SGDLS and CDR2 YYNGEE. The CDR3 is 14 amino acids. CDR3 DNA sequence: TGTGCCAGCAGCGCAGTAGCGGGAAGGGGCGAGCAGTACTTC. It yields the protein CASSAVAGRGEQYF.

This clonotype showed up many times. The genes are TRBV24-1 and TRBJ2-4; 7 positions match TRBD1. Germline trimming cut 12 bases from V and 5 bases from J; bases unmatched to any gene: 3. This CDR3 region has 11 residues. Germline V gene lookup returns CDR1 KGHDR and CDR2 SFDVKD. The DNA of the CDR3 is TGTGCCGTCGGACAGGAAAACATTCAGTACTTC. Its protein product is CAVGQENIQYF.

This clonotype was observed at least ten times. The chain joins TRBV15 to TRBJ2-1; TRBD1 matches 10 bases. CDR3 length: 16 amino acids. Germline assignment: CDR1 LNHNV and CDR2 YYDKDF (reference sequence). V dropped 5 bases and J dropped 2; count of bases not matched to a gene: 6. DNA for the CDR3: TGTGCCACCAGCGGCTGGGGGACAGGGGCCTACAATGAGCAGTTCTTC. Protein product: CATSGWGTGAYNEQFF.

This clonotype has ten or more counts. The rearrangement uses TRBV20-1 and TRBJ1-5, with D perhaps TRBD1 (5 bases). Trimming pared 0 bases from V and 0 bases from J, leaving 9 bases between. The V gene's germline CDR1 is DFQATT and CDR2 SNEGSKA (reference sequence). The CDR3 is made up of 15 amino acids. The CDR3 loop reads CSARDRGHSNQPQHF. CDR3 bases: TGCAGTGCTAGAGATCGGGGCCATAGCAATCAGCCCCAGCATTTT.

This clonotype showed up many times. The CDR3 sequence is CASRALAGRYEQYF. CDR3 bases: TGTGCCAGCAGGGCACTAGCGGGAAGATACGAGCAGTACTTC. The chain has TRBV2 and TRBJ2-7, with 10 bases fitting TRBD2. The V gene end was trimmed by 6 bases and the J gene end by 4 bases; junction bases not matched to a gene: 6. The CDR3 consists of 14 residues. Germline V lookup: CDR1 SNHLY, CDR2 FYNNEI.

This clonotype occurred many times. CDR3 sequence (DNA): TGTGCCAGCAGCGGACAGGGTGGAAGGTACGAGCAGTACTTC. It encodes CASSGQGGRYEQYF. V gene TRBV28 combines with J gene TRBJ2-7, with TRBD1 identical over 8 bases. V dropped 6 bases and J dropped 4; count of bases not matched to a gene: 8. The germline V gene has CDR1 MDHEN and CDR2 SYDVKM. The CDR3 spans 14 residues.

This chain links TRBV7-3 with TRBJ2-5, with D tentatively TRBD2 (6 bases). CDR3 length equals 15 residues. The V and J ends lost 2 bases and 2 bases respectively, with 12 bases between them. CDR1 is SGHTA and CDR2 is FQGTGA in the germline V gene. CDR3 in DNA: TGTGCCAGCAGCTTAGGACTATTGGGGCAAGAGACCCAGTACTTC. It yields the protein CASSLGLLGQETQYF.

This clonotype was counted many times. V gene TRBV24-1 combines with J gene TRBJ2-5, with 9 bases that match TRBD1. The ends lost 7 bases at V and 0 bases at J; junction bases unmatched: 2. Germline CDR1 KGHDR, CDR2 SFDVKD. The CDR3 covers 14 residues. The DNA for the CDR3 is TGTGCCACCAGACGGGACAGGGACCAAGAGACCCAGTACTTC. The encoded protein is CATRRDRDQETQYF.